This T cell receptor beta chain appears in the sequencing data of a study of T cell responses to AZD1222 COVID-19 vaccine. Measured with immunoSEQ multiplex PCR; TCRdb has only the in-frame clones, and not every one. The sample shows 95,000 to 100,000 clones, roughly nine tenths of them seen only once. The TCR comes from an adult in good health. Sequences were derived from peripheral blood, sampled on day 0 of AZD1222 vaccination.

This CDR3 reads CASSQTGAGGELFF. The CDR3 nucleotides read TGTGCCAGCAGCCAGACAGGGGCAGGCGGGGAGCTGTTTTTT. The chain joins TRBV11-2 to TRBJ2-2; 8 nucleotides line up with TRBD1. Germline assignment: CDR1 SGHAT and CDR2 FQNNGV. This CDR3 is 14 amino acids long. Losses at the gene ends were 5 bases for V and 7 bases for J; bases not matched to a gene: 6.